These 2 T cell receptor beta chains came from one sample sequenced in a study of cytomegalovirus exposure and HLA in healthy donors. The study ran its PCR with 60 Vbeta and 13 Jbeta primers. Produced via immunoSEQ multiplex PCR; TCRdb's table is partial and in-frame only. The repertoire holds 65,000 to 85,000 clones, with 72% as singletons. Sequenced sample: PBMCs. These receptors originate from a man aged 60 to 69 in good health and CMV-seropositive.

In this sample, this clone turned up a few times. This chain links TRBV28 with TRBJ1-2; no firm D call. Germline V gene data show CDR1 as MDHEN and CDR2 as SYDVKM. V dropped 10 bases and J dropped 7 bases, with 16 bases sitting between them. The CDR3 loop spans 12 amino acids. CDR3 region: CATSQPLGGYTF. CDR3 DNA: TGTGCCACCTCACAGCCCTTGGGTGGCTACACCTTC.

The chain combines TRBV18 with TRBJ2-7; D is undetermined. Germline CDR1 is KGHSH and CDR2 is LQKENI. The CDR3 is made up of 12 amino acids. The V end lost 5 bases, the J end lost 1 base, and 6 bases lay between the germline ends. This CDR3 reads CASSSTSYEQYF. The CDR3 coding sequence is TGTGCCAGCTCATCCACTTCCTACGAGCAGTACTTC.